The rows below give T cell receptor beta chains drawn from one sample of a study of blood T cell repertoires in COVID-19. Data came from immunoSEQ multiplex PCR; TCRdb stores just in-frame clones and leaves some out. Altogether 200,000 to 250,000 clones are present, about nine tenths being singletons, with the ten largest covering about 2.5%. The sample was peripheral blood. The origin of the receptors is a woman in her fifties or sixties with acute or convalescent COVID-19. The CDR3 runs from the conserved cysteine through the conserved F or W. D genes are given only for firm matches. Expanded clones get a size class; other rows say once, few or many, or leave the size out.

clone size,V gene,J gene,D gene,CDR3 protein,CDR3 DNA
NA,TRBV14,TRBJ1-6,NA,CASSRGISNNSPLHF,TGTGCCAGCAGCAGGGGGATATCCAATAATTCACCCCTCCACTTT
NA,TRBV11-3,TRBJ2-4,TRBD1,CASSLRQGGAKNIQYF,TGTGCCAGCAGCCTCCGACAGGGGGGAGCCAAAAACATTCAGTACTTC
NA,TRBV15,TRBJ1-1,TRBD1,CATSRDRGPNTEAFF,TGTGCCACCAGCAGAGATAGGGGGCCGAACACTGAAGCTTTCTTT
once,TRBV29-1,TRBJ2-2,TRBD2,CSAITSELTGELFF,TGCAGCGCCATTACTAGCGAGCTAACCGGGGAGCTGTTTTTT
NA,TRBV28,TRBJ1-1,NA,CASSFVSVGKQNTEAFF,TGTGCCAGCAGTTTTGTTTCCGTCGGTAAGCAGAACACTGAAGCTTTCTTT
few,TRBV21-1,TRBJ1-4,NA,CASSKIDRCLHEKLFF,TGTGCCAGCAGCAAAATCGACAGGTGCCTTCATGAAAAACTGTTTTTT
NA,TRBV9,TRBJ1-6,TRBD1,CASSSRTGGNSPLHF,TGTGCCAGCAGCTCACGGACAGGAGGGAATTCACCCCTCCACTTT
NA,TRBV7-2,TRBJ2-4,TRBD2,CASSPRTSSLPKNIQYF,TGTGCCAGCAGCCCACGGACTAGCTCTCTACCCAAAAACATTCAGTACTTC
NA,TRBV24-1,TRBJ2-5,NA,CATGRDNQETQYF,TGTGCCACCGGACGGGACAACCAAGAGACCCAGTACTTC
NA,TRBV19,TRBJ1-1,NA,CASKTRENTEAFF,TGTGCCAGTAAGACACGTGAGAACACTGAAGCTTTCTTT
few,TRBV19,TRBJ1-6,TRBD1,CASTFTGGNSPLHF,TGTGCCAGTACCTTCACAGGGGGCAATTCACCCCTCCACTTT
NA,TRBV2,TRBJ2-1,TRBD1,CASRGQGAGWQFF,TGTGCCAGCAGGGGACAGGGGGCTGGTTGGCAGTTCTTC
NA,TRBV2,TRBJ2-2,TRBD1,CASNGQGAGELFF,TGTGCCAGCAACGGACAGGGGGCCGGGGAGCTGTTTTTT
once,TRBV28,TRBJ1-6,TRBD1,CASSLPGGRINYNSPLHF,TGTGCCAGCAGTTTACCAGGGGGCCGCATCAACTATAATTCACCCCTCCACTTT
NA,TRBV6-5,TRBJ2-1,NA,CASSYAGYSYNEQFF,TGTGCCAGCAGTTACGCCGGGTACTCCTACAATGAGCAGTTCTTC
once,TRBV5-4,TRBJ2-4,NA,CASSRPGLAKNIQYF,TGTGCCAGCAGTCGTCCGGGACTAGCCAAAAACATTCAGTACTTC
NA,TRBV7-2,TRBJ2-3,NA,CASSLGGTYTQYF,TGTGCCAGCAGCTTAGGGGGGACATATACGCAGTATTTT
NA,TRBV5-1,TRBJ1-4,NA,CASTQSFLNEKLFF,TGCGCCAGCACCCAGTCTTTCCTTAATGAAAAACTGTTTTTT
NA,TRBV7-9,TRBJ2-2,TRBD1,CASSRNRGTGTGELFF,TGTGCCAGCAGCCGCAACAGGGGGACGGGCACCGGGGAGCTGTTTTTT
NA,TRBV10-1,TRBJ2-1,TRBD2,CASSEAGGYNEQFF,TGCGCCAGCAGTGAGGCGGGAGGGTACAATGAGCAGTTCTTC
NA,TRBV18,TRBJ1-5,TRBD1,CASSLTGTGDNQPQHF,TGTGCCAGCTCACTAACCGGGACAGGGGACAATCAGCCCCAGCATTTT
NA,TRBV27,TRBJ1-5,NA,CASSFDRGQGQPQHF,TGTGCCAGCAGTTTTGATCGGGGCCAGGGGCAGCCCCAGCATTTT
NA,TRBV18,TRBJ1-6,NA,CASSPDSENSPLHF,TGTGCCAGCTCACCAGACAGTGAGAATTCACCCCTCCACTTT
NA,TRBV18,TRBJ2-7,TRBD1,CASSPGTAISYEQYF,TGTGCCAGCTCGCCTGGGACAGCCATATCCTACGAGCAGTACTTC
NA,TRBV5-4,TRBJ2-7,NA,CASSVDRYEQYF,TGTGCCAGCAGCGTCGACAGGTACGAGCAGTACTTC
NA,TRBV7-2,TRBJ1-2,TRBD1,CASSLGQPYGYTF,TGTGCCAGCAGCTTGGGACAGCCCTATGGCTACACCTTC
NA,TRBV4-3,TRBJ1-3,NA,CASSQDHSLVGNTIYF,TGCGCCAGCAGCCAAGATCACAGCCTGGTTGGAAACACCATATATTTT
NA,TRBV3-1/TRBV3-2,TRBJ1-2,NA,CASSQSLGSAVANYGYTF,TGTGCCAGCAGCCAAAGTCTCGGCAGCGCTGTAGCTAACTATGGCTACACCTTC
NA,TRBV2,TRBJ2-1,NA,CASSERLTSYNEQFF,TGTGCCAGCAGTGAAAGACTCACCTCCTACAATGAGCAGTTCTTC
NA,TRBV6-4,TRBJ2-5,TRBD2,CASRPGLANHQETQYF,TGTGCCAGCAGGCCGGGACTAGCGAACCACCAAGAGACCCAGTACTTC
few,TRBV5-1,TRBJ1-4,TRBD1,CASSLGTGANEKLFF,TGCGCCAGCAGCTTGGGGACAGGGGCTAATGAAAAACTGTTTTTT
NA,TRBV28,TRBJ2-3,NA,CASSFSSAGESTQYF,TGTGCCAGCAGTTTTTCGTCAGCTGGGGAGAGTACGCAGTATTTT
NA,TRBV27,TRBJ2-5,NA,CAPRDTLQETQYF,TGTGCTCCCAGGGACACCCTTCAAGAGACCCAGTACTTC
NA,TRBV18,TRBJ2-7,NA,CASSPVGPFEGEQYF,TGTGCCAGCTCACCTGTGGGGCCTTTTGAAGGCGAGCAGTACTTC
NA,TRBV6-5,TRBJ1-1,NA,CASTLTHTGNTEAFF,TGTGCCAGCACGTTAACGCACACAGGGAACACTGAAGCTTTCTTT
NA,TRBV9,TRBJ1-3,NA,CASSARIGTTGNTIYF,TGTGCCAGCAGCGCCCGGATCGGGACAACCGGAAACACCATATATTTT
NA,TRBV7-3,TRBJ2-1,TRBD2,CASSLIFGGLDYNEQFF,TGTGCCAGCAGCTTAATTTTCGGGGGGTTAGACTATAATGAGCAGTTCTTC
NA,TRBV9,TRBJ2-3,NA,CASSVLAVSTDTQYF,TGTGCCAGCAGCGTGTTAGCGGTAAGCACAGATACGCAGTATTTT
NA,TRBV21-1,TRBJ2-2,NA,CASSSRLAGGIPGELFF,TGTGCCAGCAGCAGCAGACTAGCGGGAGGGATACCCGGGGAGCTGTTTTTT
NA,TRBV5-1,TRBJ2-7,NA,CASSYSSGTLYEQYF,TGCGCCAGCAGCTATTCTTCCGGGACACTCTACGAGCAGTACTTC
NA,TRBV5-1,TRBJ1-4,NA,CASSLVVRGNEKLFF,TGCGCCAGCAGCTTGGTAGTCAGGGGTAACGAAAAACTGTTTTTT
NA,TRBV25-1,TRBJ1-2,TRBD1,CASRGQGAPSSYGYTF,TGTGCCAGCAGAGGACAGGGGGCTCCTAGTAGCTATGGCTACACCTTC
NA,TRBV14,TRBJ2-3,TRBD1,CASSVVTGVTDTQYF,TGTGCCAGCAGCGTAGTTACAGGGGTAACAGATACGCAGTATTTT
NA,TRBV5-4,TRBJ2-6,NA,CASRYPGAAGANVLTF,TGTGCCAGCAGGTACCCAGGGGCGGCGGGGGCCAACGTCCTGACTTTC
NA,TRBV27,TRBJ1-2,NA,CASSVRGNYGYTF,TGTGCCAGCAGTGTCAGGGGTAACTATGGCTACACCTTC
NA,TRBV28,TRBJ2-7,NA,CASSLLGPGLSSYEQYF,TGTGCCAGCAGTTTATTGGGCCCGGGACTGAGCTCCTACGAGCAGTACTTC
once,TRBV6-6,TRBJ1-6,NA,CASKRGVSPLHF,TGTGCCAGCAAAAGGGGTGTCTCACCCCTCCACTTT
NA,TRBV4-3,TRBJ1-2,TRBD1,CASSQATGTVSPADGYTF,TGCGCCAGCAGCCAAGCCACCGGGACAGTGAGCCCGGCCGATGGCTACACCTTC
NA,TRBV6-5,TRBJ1-2,TRBD1,CASSYTRTGPNYGYTF,TGTGCCAGCAGTTACACTAGGACAGGACCTAACTATGGCTACACCTTC
NA,TRBV12-5,TRBJ2-5,NA,CASGLGGGFGETQYF,TGTGCTAGTGGTTTGGGGGGAGGATTCGGCGAGACCCAGTACTTC